One sample yielded the 22 T cell receptor beta chains listed below, sequenced in a study of cytomegalovirus exposure and HLA in healthy donors. This PCR relied on a set of 60 Vbeta primers and 13 Jbeta primers. The assay was immunoSEQ multiplex PCR, and TCRdb's table has in-frame clones only and misses some. The table includes 150,000 or so clones, 75% to 85% detected once. Material: PBMCs. These receptors came from a woman under 30 in good health and CMV-seropositive.

The chain carries TRBV7-3 and TRBJ2-2, with 7 bases identical to TRBD2. V was pared by 3 bases and J by 4 bases, with 8 bases of the junction left unmatched. Germline V gene data show CDR1 as SGHTA and CDR2 as FQGTGA. The CDR3 is 16 residues long. DNA of the CDR3: TGTGCCAGCAGCTTGGCGGCGAGCGGGGCCACCGGGGAGCTGTTTTTT. Amino acid sequence: CASSLAASGATGELFF.

V usage is TRBV14 and J usage is TRBJ2-3, with a possible D match to TRBD1 (6 bases). This CDR3 spans 16 amino acids. Trimming took 4 bases from V and 4 from J, leaving 18 bases between them. CDR1 SGHDN and CDR2 FVKESK come from the germline V gene. The CDR3 coding sequence is TGTGCCAGCAGCCCCTATGAGGACAGCGTTGCAGATACGCAGTATTTT. Residues: CASSPYEDSVADTQYF. The full variable domain, in which reference TRBV14 and TRBJ2-3 provide the parts outside the CDR3, is EAGVTQFPSHSVIEKGQTVTLRCDPISGHDNLYWYRRVMGKEIKFLLHFVKESKQDESGMPNNRFLAERTGGTYSTLKVQPAELEDSGVYFCASSPYEDSVADTQYFGPGTRLTVL.

The chain recombines TRBV7-2 with TRBJ1-1, with 9 positions matching TRBD1. Germline values: CDR1 SGHTA, CDR2 FQGNSA. CDR3 length: 14 residues. V dropped 3 bases and J dropped 11; count of bases not matched to a gene: 10. CDR3 nucleotide sequence: TGTGCCAGCAGCTTTCAGGACAGGGGTGTCGGGGCTTTCTTT. Amino acid sequence: CASSFQDRGVGAFF.

This clone was seen only once. The rearrangement joins TRBV9 to TRBJ1-4, with unresolved D. Germline-derived CDR1 and CDR2 are SGDLS and YYNGEE. CDR3 size: 14 residues. Trimming removed 4 bases at V and 5 bases at J, with 12 bases between. CDR3: CASSLGQENEKLFF. The CDR3 bases are TGTGCCAGCAGCCTAGGGCAGGAAAATGAAAAACTGTTTTTT.

The DNA for the CDR3 is TGTGCCAGTAGTTTGACTAGCGGGGGGGCTGAGACCCAGTACTTC. Protein sequence: CASSLTSGGAETQYF. This chain links TRBV19 with TRBJ2-5; 14 nucleotides match TRBD2. The CDR3 covers 15 residues. Germline values: CDR1 LNHDA, CDR2 SQIVND (reference sequence). V dropped 5 bases and J dropped 5; count of bases not matched to a gene: 4.

In regard to this clone: This specimen includes other DNA sequences encoding the same CDR3. The chain uses TRBV7-2 and TRBJ2-7; perhaps TRBD1 as D (5 bases). The CDR3 covers 14 residues. Germline lookup yields CDR1 SGHTA and CDR2 FQGNSA. The ends were cut back, 1 base at V and 2 bases at J, with 9 bases in the middle. The CDR3 DNA follows: TGTGCCAGCAGCTTAGGAGGCAGGGCCTACGAGCAGTACTTC. Residues: CASSLGGRAYEQYF.

V usage is TRBV2 and J usage is TRBJ1-6; 11 positions agree with TRBD1. Unmatched junction bases numbered 7, after V lost 10 bases and J lost 11 bases. The germline V gene has CDR1 SNHLY and CDR2 FYNNEI. The CDR3 spans 13 residues. CDR3 in DNA: TGTGCCAACAAGGACAGGGGGCAGACACCCCTCCACTTT. It translates to CANKDRGQTPLHF.

The chain couples TRBV5-5 to TRBJ2-7; D ambiguous. From germline, CDR1 is SGHKS and CDR2 YYEKEE (reference sequence). The V and J ends lost 2 bases and 0 bases respectively, with 12 bases between them. CDR3 length: 15 residues. CDR3 coding DNA: TGTGCCAGCAGCTTCGAGGTATCTAGCTCCTACGAGCAGTACTTC. Its protein product is CASSFEVSSSYEQYF.

This rearrangement joins TRBV28 to TRBJ2-1, with 8 bases lining up with TRBD1. This CDR3 is 14 amino acids long. Germline V lookup: CDR1 MDHEN, CDR2 SYDVKM. V was clipped by 7 bases and J by 12 bases; unmatched bases: 14. The CDR3 loop is CASTPTPTGGRQFF. The CDR3 DNA reads as TGTGCCAGCACCCCAACCCCAACAGGGGGGAGGCAGTTCTTC.

The J gene is TRBJ1-1, the V gene TRBV5-1; D gene unclear. This CDR3 has 14 residues. With 3 bases removed from V and 5 bases from J, the gap between germline ends came to 14 bases. Germline V gene data show CDR1 as SGHRS and CDR2 as YFSETQ. DNA for the CDR3: TGCGCCAGCAGCTACCAACTGAGAGGGACTGAAGCTTTCTTT. Translation: CASSYQLRGTEAFF.

The gene calls are TRBV7-9 and TRBJ1-2, with D tentatively TRBD1 (5 bases). Trimming shortened V by 9 bases and J by 1 base, and 24 bases separated the two germline ends. The CDR3 totals 17 residues. The V gene's germline CDR1 is SEHNR and CDR2 FQNEAQ (reference sequence). The CDR3 loop reads CASMKVAVQGGNYGYTF. The CDR3 nucleotides are TGTGCCAGTATGAAGGTGGCGGTCCAGGGCGGTAACTATGGCTACACCTTC.

A single count supports this clone. V gene TRBV5-1 combines with J gene TRBJ2-7; TRBD1 aligns across 9 bases. Trimming at V came to 4 bases and at J to 0 bases, leaving 5 bases not matched to a gene. Germline values: CDR1 SGHRS, CDR2 YFSETQ. The CDR3 runs 15 residues. Here the CDR3 DNA reads TGCGCCAGCAGCCAACAGGGGGCCCTCTCCTACGAGCAGTACTTC. Translation gives CASSQQGALSYEQYF.

The J gene is TRBJ2-2, the V gene TRBV6-4; perhaps TRBD1 as D (5 bases). The CDR3 has 15 amino acids. Per the germline V gene, CDR1 is MRHNA and CDR2 is SNTAGT. Between the trimmed V and J ends, which lost 0 bases and 6 bases, there was a span of 11 bases. The CDR3 bases are TGTGCCAGCAGTGACTCCGAAGGGGCGGCCGGGGAGCTGTTTTTT. Translation: CASSDSEGAAGELFF.

This chain connects TRBV5-1 to TRBJ2-5; a possible D gene is TRBD1 (5 bases). V lost 4 bases and J 7 bases, leaving 20 bases between the germline ends. Germline V gene data show CDR1 as SGHRS and CDR2 as YFSETQ. The CDR3 extends over 15 amino acids. The CDR3 reads CASSEGASQVGTQYF. CDR3 sequence (DNA): TGCGCCAGCAGCGAAGGGGCCAGCCAAGTGGGGACCCAGTACTTC.

The J gene is TRBJ1-2, the V gene TRBV7-2; 7 nucleotides agree with TRBD1. After removal of 4 bases from V and 5 bases from J, the junction contained 1 base not matched to a gene. Germline CDR1 reads SGHTA; CDR2 reads FQGNSA. CDR3 length equals 12 residues. Here the CDR3 DNA reads TGTGCCAGCAGCTCGGGACAGTATGGCTACACCTTC. It is translated as CASSSGQYGYTF.

The chain carries TRBV4-2 and TRBJ2-1, with 11 bases identical to TRBD1. The CDR3 spans 14 residues. Germline CDR1 LGHNA, CDR2 YNFKEQ. V shed 7 bases, J shed 9 bases, and the junction held 8 bases outside the gene matches. CDR3 in DNA: TGTGCCAGCACTGCGGACAGGGGGCATCTTGAGCAGTTCTTC. Translated: CASTADRGHLEQFF.

The V and J genes are TRBV12-5 and TRBJ2-3; D possibly corresponds to TRBD2 (6 bases). The CDR3 has 14 residues. The germline V gene encodes CDR1 LGHNT and CDR2 FRNRAP. Between the trimmed V and J ends, which lost 1 base and 6 bases, there was a span of 11 bases. The CDR3 region is CASGLGGGMDTQYF. In DNA, the CDR3 is TGTGCTAGTGGTTTGGGTGGGGGGATGGATACGCAGTATTTT.

This clone was found once. The J gene is TRBJ2-1, the V gene TRBV27; no clear D. The germline V gene encodes CDR1 MNHEY and CDR2 SMNVEV (reference sequence). V lost 5 bases and J lost 10, with 12 bases in between. The CDR3 loop spans 12 amino acids. CDR3 nucleotide sequence: TGTGCCAGCAGTCTCCGGAGTGGCGAGCAGTTCTTC. Its translation is CASSLRSGEQFF.

CDR3 nucleotide sequence: TGTGCCAGCAGCCAAGAAACGGGGGTGAGAGATACGCAGTATTTT. Residues: CASSQETGVRDTQYF. V usage is TRBV14 and J usage is TRBJ2-3, with D tentatively TRBD2 (6 bases). CDR1 SGHDN and CDR2 FVKESK come from the germline V gene. The CDR3 is 15 residues long. V was trimmed by 0 bases and J by 5 bases, leaving 12 bases between them. Looking up the rest from reference TRBV14 and TRBJ2-3 gives the full variable domain: EAGVTQFPSHSVIEKGQTVTLRCDPISGHDNLYWYRRVMGKEIKFLLHFVKESKQDESGMPNNRFLAERTGGTYSTLKVQPAELEDSGVYFCASSQETGVRDTQYFGPGTRLTVL.

The gene calls are TRBV5-8 and TRBJ2-3; maybe TRBD1 (6 bases). V shed 4 bases and J shed 0 bases, with 15 bases lying between them. Germline CDR1 reads SGHTS; CDR2 reads YDEGEE. CDR3 size: 16 residues. The CDR3 reads CASSLYQGGSTDTQYF. The CDR3 DNA is TGTGCCAGCAGCCTCTACCAAGGGGGTAGCACAGATACGCAGTATTTT.

This chain joins TRBV9 and TRBJ1-5; 7 nucleotides align to TRBD1. The CDR3 is made up of 13 amino acids. The junction had 4 bases not matched to a gene; V was cut back by 3 bases and J by 7 bases. Germline V CDR1 and CDR2: SGDLS, YYNGEE. For the CDR3, the DNA is TGTGCCAGCAGCGGCGACAGGGAGCAGCCCCAGCATTTT. It specifies CASSGDREQPQHF.

The chain links TRBV6-5 to TRBJ2-1; tentatively, D is TRBD2 (7 bases). Germline V gene data show CDR1 as MNHEY and CDR2 as SVGAGI. The CDR3 has 15 amino acids. V lost 4 bases, J lost 4 bases, and 14 bases lay in between. CDR3 protein: CASSFRGGGYNEQFF. The CDR3 nucleotides are TGTGCCAGCAGTTTCCGAGGGGGGGGTTACAATGAGCAGTTCTTC.